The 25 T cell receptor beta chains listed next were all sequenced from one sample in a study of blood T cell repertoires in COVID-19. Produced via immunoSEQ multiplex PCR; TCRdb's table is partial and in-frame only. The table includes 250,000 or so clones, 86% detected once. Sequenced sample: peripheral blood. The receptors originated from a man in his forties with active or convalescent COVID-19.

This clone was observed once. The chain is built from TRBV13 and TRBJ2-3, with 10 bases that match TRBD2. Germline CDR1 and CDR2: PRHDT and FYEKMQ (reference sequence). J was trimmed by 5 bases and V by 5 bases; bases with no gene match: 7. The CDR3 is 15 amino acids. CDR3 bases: TGTGCCAGCAGCGAAAGCGGGAGGGTGTTAGATACGCAGTATTTT. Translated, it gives CASSESGRVLDTQYF.

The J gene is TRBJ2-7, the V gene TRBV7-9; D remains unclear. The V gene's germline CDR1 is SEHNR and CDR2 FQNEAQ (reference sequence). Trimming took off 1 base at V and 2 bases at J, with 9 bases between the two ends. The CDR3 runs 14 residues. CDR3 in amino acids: CASSLEERPYEQYF. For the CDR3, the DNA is TGTGCCAGCAGCTTAGAGGAGCGCCCCTACGAGCAGTACTTC.

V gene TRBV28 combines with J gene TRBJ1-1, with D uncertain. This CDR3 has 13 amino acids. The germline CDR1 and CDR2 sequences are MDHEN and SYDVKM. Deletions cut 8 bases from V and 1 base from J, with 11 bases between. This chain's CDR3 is CASGENTNTEAFF. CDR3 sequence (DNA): TGTGCCAGCGGTGAGAATACGAACACTGAAGCTTTCTTT.

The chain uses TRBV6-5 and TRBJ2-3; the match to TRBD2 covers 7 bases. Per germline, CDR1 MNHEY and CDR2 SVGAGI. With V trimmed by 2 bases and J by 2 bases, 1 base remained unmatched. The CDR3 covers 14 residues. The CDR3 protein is CASSYGGVTDTQYF. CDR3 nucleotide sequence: TGTGCCAGCAGTTACGGGGGGGTCACAGATACGCAGTATTTT.

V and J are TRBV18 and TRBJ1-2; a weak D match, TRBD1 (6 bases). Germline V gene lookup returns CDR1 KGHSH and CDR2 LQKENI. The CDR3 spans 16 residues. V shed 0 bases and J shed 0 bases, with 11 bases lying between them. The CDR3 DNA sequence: TGTGCCAGCTCACCACCGTCCGGACAGACTAACTATGGCTACACCTTC. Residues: CASSPPSGQTNYGYTF. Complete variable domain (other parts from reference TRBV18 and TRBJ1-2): NAGVMQNPRHLVRRRGQEARLRCSPMKGHSHVYWYRQLPEEGLKFMVYLQKENIIDESGMPKERFSAEFPKEGPSILRIQQVVRGDSAAYFCASSPPSGQTNYGYTFGSGTRLTVV.

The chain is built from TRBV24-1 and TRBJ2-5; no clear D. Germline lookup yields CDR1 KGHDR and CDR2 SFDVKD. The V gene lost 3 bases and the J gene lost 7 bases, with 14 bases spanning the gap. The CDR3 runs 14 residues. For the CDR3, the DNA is TGTGCCACCAGTGATGGCGCGGTCCCGTGGACCCAGTACTTC. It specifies CATSDGAVPWTQYF.

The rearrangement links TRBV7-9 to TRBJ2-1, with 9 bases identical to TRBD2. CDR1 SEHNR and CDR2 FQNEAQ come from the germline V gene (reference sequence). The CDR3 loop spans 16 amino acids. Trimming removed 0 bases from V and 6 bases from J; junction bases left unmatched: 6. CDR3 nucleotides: TGTGCCAGCAGCTTAGCGGGGGGACTAGCCCGCAATGAGCAGTTCTTC. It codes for CASSLAGGLARNEQFF. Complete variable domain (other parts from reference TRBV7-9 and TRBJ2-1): DTGVSQNPRHKITKRGQNVTFRCDPISEHNRLYWYRQTLGQGPEFLTYFQNEAQLEKSRLLSDRFSAERPKGSFSTLEIQRTEQGDSAMYLCASSLAGGLARNEQFFGPGTRLTVL.

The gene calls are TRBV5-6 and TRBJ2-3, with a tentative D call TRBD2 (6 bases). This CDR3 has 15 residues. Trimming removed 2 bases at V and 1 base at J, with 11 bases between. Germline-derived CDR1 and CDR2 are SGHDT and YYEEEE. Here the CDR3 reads CASSFVTGGTDTQYF. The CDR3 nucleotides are TGTGCCAGCAGCTTCGTGACGGGAGGCACAGATACGCAGTATTTT.

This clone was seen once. Written as DNA, the CDR3 is TGTGCCAGCAGTTCCCTCGGGACTATTGTAAATGAGCAGTTCTTC. It is translated as CASSSLGTIVNEQFF. The rearrangement joins TRBV27 to TRBJ2-1; TRBD2 agrees at 7 bases. The CDR3 spans 15 residues. V shed 4 bases, J shed 7 bases, and the junction held 10 bases outside the gene matches. CDR1 is MNHEY, CDR2 SMNVEV, per germline (reference sequence).

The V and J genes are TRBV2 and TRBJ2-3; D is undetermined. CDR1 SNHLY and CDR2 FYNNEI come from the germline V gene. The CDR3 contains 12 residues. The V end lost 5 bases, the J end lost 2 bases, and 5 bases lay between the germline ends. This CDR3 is CASSRDTDTQYF. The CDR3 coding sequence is TGTGCCAGCAGTCGAGACACAGATACGCAGTATTTT.

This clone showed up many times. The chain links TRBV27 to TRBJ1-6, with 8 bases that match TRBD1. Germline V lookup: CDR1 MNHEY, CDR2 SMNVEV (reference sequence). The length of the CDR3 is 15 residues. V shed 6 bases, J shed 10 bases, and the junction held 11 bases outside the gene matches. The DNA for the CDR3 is TGTGCCAGCAGATCTCCGGACAGGGTGAGGTCACCCCTCCACTTT. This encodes CASRSPDRVRSPLHF.

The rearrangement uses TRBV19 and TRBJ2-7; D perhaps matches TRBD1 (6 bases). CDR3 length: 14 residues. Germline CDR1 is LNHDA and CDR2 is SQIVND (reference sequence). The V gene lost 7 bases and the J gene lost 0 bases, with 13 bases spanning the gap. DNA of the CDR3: TGTGCCAGTAAGAGTCGGGACACCTCCTACGAGCAGTACTTC. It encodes CASKSRDTSYEQYF.

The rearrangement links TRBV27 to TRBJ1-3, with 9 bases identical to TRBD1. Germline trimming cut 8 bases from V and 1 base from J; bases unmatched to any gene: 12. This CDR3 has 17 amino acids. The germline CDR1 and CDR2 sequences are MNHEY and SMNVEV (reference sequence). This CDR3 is CASGLRTGDYSGNTIYF. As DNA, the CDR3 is TGTGCCAGCGGATTAAGGACAGGGGATTATTCTGGAAACACCATATATTTT.

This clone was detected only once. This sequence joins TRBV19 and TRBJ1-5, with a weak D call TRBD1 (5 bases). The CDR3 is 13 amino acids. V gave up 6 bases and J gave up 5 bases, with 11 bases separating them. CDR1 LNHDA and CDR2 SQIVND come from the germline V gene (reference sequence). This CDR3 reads CASSLGGYQPQHF. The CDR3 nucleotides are TGTGCCAGTAGCCTGGGGGGGTATCAGCCCCAGCATTTT.

The CDR3 loop is CSAARLAEAFF. CDR3 DNA: TGCAGTGCCGCCCGTCTAGCTGAAGCTTTCTTT. The chain carries TRBV20-1 and TRBJ1-1; unclear D gene. Looked up from germline, CDR1 is DFQATT and CDR2 is SNEGSKA (reference sequence). The CDR3 runs 11 residues. Trimming left V 6 bases short and J 6 bases short, with 11 bases between.

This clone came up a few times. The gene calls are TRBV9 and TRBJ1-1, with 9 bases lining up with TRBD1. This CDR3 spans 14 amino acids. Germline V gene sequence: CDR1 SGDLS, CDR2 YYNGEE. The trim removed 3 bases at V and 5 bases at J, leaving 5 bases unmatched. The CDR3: CASSGGQGGTEAFF. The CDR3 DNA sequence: TGTGCCAGCAGCGGGGGACAGGGAGGGACTGAAGCTTTCTTT.

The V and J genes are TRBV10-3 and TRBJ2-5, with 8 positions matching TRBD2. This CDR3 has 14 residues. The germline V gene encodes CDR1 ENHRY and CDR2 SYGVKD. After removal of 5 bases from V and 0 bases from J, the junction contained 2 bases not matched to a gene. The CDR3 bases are TGTGCCATCAGTCGGGAGGGAAACCAAGAGACCCAGTACTTC. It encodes CAISREGNQETQYF.

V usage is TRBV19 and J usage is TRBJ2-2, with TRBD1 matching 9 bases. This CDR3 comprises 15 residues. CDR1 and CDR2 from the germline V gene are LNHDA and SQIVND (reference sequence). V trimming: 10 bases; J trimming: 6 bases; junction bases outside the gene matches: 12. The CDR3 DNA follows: TGTGCCACCTTAAAGACGACAGGGGGTCCCGGGGAGCTGTTTTTT. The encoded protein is CATLKTTGGPGELFF.

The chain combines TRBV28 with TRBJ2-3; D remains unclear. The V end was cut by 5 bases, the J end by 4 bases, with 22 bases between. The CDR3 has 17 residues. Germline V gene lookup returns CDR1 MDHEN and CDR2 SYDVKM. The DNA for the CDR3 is TGTGCCAGCAGTCGCCACTGGAGCAGTAGTGACCCAGATACGCAGTATTTT. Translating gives CASSRHWSSSDPDTQYF.

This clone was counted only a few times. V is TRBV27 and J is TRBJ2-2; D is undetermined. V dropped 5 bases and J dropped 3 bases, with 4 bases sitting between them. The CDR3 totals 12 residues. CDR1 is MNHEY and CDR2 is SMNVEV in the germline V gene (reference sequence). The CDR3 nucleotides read TGTGCCAGCAGTCAGTACACCGGGGAGCTGTTTTTT. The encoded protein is CASSQYTGELFF.

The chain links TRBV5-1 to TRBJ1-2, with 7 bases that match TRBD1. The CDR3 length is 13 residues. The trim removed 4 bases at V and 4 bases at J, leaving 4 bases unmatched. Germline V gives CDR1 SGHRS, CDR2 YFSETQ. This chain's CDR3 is CASSLGTAYGYTF. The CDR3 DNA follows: TGCGCCAGCAGCCTTGGGACAGCCTATGGCTACACCTTC. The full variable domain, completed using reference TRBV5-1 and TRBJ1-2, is KAGVTQTPRYLIKTRGQQVTLSCSPISGHRSVSWYQQTPGQGLQFLFEYFSETQRNKGNFPGRFSGRQFSNSRSEMNVSTLELGDSALYLCASSLGTAYGYTFGSGTRLTVV.

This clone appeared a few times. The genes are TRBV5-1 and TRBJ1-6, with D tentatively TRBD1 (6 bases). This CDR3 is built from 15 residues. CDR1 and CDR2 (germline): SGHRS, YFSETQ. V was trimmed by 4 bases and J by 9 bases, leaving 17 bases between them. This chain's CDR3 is CASSITGRVGSPLHF. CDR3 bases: TGCGCCAGCAGCATCACAGGGCGGGTCGGTTCACCCCTCCACTTT.

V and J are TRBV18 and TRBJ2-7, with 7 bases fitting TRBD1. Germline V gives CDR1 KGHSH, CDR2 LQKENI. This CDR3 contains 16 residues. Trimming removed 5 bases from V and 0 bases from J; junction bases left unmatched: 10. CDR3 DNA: TGTGCCAGCTCAGACCGAAAGCGGACAGGCTCCTACGAGCAGTACTTC. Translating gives CASSDRKRTGSYEQYF.

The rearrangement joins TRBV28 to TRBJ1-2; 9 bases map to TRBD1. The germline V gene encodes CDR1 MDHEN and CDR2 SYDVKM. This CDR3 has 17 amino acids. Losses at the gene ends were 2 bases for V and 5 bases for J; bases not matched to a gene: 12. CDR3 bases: TGTGCCAGCAGTTTACCGGCCCAGACAGGGGGGGTATATGGCTACACCTTC. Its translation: CASSLPAQTGGVYGYTF.

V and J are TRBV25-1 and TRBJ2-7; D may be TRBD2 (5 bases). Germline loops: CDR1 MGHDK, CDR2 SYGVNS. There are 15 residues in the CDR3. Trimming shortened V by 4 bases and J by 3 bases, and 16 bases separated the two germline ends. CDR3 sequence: CASSGSVLGGYEQYF. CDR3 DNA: TGTGCCAGCAGTGGGTCAGTTCTAGGAGGCTACGAGCAGTACTTC.